This TCR beta chain was sequenced in a study of beta chain features in type 1 diabetes. Study results and limitations: For Type 1 diabetes patients, all four CD4+ subsets carried TCRB CDR3s that were moderately but significantly shorter.

Markers CD45RO/CCR7/CD25/CD127/CD95/CD27 served to sort CD4+ naive, central memory, regulatory and stem cell-like memory cells. What was sequenced were expressed TCRB transcripts, since all of the isolated RNA had been reverse transcribed. The table came from immunoSEQ multiplex PCR; TCRdb's copy has only in-frame clones and leaves some out. The data hold 300,000 to 450,000 clones, with around 12% observed a single time. This clone has only a few counts. Antigen unknown. Specimen: naive CD4+ T cells from blood. This receptor was taken from a woman in her late teens or twenties with type 1 diabetes.

CDR3 in amino acids: CASSSVAWSYNEQFF. CDR3 in DNA: TGCGCCAGCAGCTCCGTAGCCTGGTCCTACAATGAGCAGTTCTTC. The genes are TRBV5-1 and TRBJ2-1, with no clear D. The CDR3 extends over 15 amino acids. V dropped 3 bases and J dropped 1 base, with 11 bases sitting between them. CDR1 SGHRS and CDR2 YFSETQ come from the germline V gene.